Described below is a single T cell receptor beta chain sequence and its context. What it recognizes is unknown. The V end was cut by 5 bases, the J end by 4 bases, with 11 bases between. Germline values: CDR1 LNHDA, CDR2 SQIVND (reference sequence). This CDR3 has 13 amino acids. Each sample had at least 6.5 million PBMCs isolated. The amount of total RNA extracted per sample was at least 5.5 micrograms. A second PCR, run for 7 to 11 cycles, used a sample-barcoded 5' primer plus a J-beta primer mix. Each CDR3 protein gets one entry after TCRdb re-called the 5' RACE reads with MiXCR. The sample consists of just under 750,000 distinct CDR3 sequences, 22% of them appearing once. This sample stems from a study of blood T cells in healthy people across ages. General study points: Long-lived donors exceeded aged donors in naive CD4+ cells and diversity. Those diversity estimates obtained from one million T cells were thought to be underestimates.

The sample taken for sequencing was blood. This rearrangement joins TRBV19 to TRBJ1-2; possible D gene TRBD1, 5 bases. The TCR originated in a man aged 65 to 85 in good health. CDR3 region: CASSSRAGYGYTF. Written as DNA, the CDR3 is TGTGCCAGTAGTTCCAGGGCTGGCTATGGCTACACCTTC.